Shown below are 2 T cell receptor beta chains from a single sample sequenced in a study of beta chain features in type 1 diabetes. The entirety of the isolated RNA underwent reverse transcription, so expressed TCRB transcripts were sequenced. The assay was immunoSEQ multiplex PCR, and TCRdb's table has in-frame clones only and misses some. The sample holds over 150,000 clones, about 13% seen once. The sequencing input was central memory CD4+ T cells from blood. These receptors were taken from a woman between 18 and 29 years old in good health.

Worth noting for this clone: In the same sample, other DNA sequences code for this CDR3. The CDR3 is CASSLSGYGYTF. For the CDR3, the DNA is TGTGCCAGCAGTTTATCGGGTTATGGCTACACCTTC. The J gene is TRBJ1-2, the V gene TRBV6-5; no definite D call. V was cut by 4 bases and J by 5 bases, with 8 bases left in between. The CDR3 consists of 12 residues. Germline loops: CDR1 MNHEY, CDR2 SVGAGI.

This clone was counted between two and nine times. The CDR3 region has the DNA TGTGCCAGCAGCTTAGATGGCGGACAGGGGGTAAACGAGCAGTACTTC. Encoded protein: CASSLDGGQGVNEQYF. The genes are TRBV11-2 and TRBJ2-7, with 10 bases fitting TRBD1. The trim removed 0 bases at V and 5 bases at J, leaving 7 bases unmatched. The CDR3 is 16 amino acids. Germline values: CDR1 SGHAT, CDR2 FQNNGV.